This T cell receptor beta chain was sequenced in a study of STAT5B mutations in CD4+ large granular lymphocyte leukemia. Some clones are missing from TCRdb's copy, which holds only in-frame ones; the method was immunoSEQ multiplex PCR. Altogether 38,000 or so clones are present, roughly 85% being singletons, with the ten largest covering around 1.2%. This CDR3 comprises 13 residues. CDR1 is ENHRY, CDR2 SYGVKD, per germline. Trimming removed 6 bases from V and 6 bases from J, with 14 bases in between. Sequences were obtained from CD4+ T cells from blood buffy coats. The rearrangement joins TRBV10-3 to TRBJ1-1; D uncertain. The TCR originated in a human donor in good health. The CDR3 loop is CAIRLEDGAEAFF. The CDR3 DNA is TGTGCCATCAGACTAGAAGATGGCGCTGAAGCTTTCTTT.